This T cell receptor beta chain was identified during a study of T cell responses to AZD1222 COVID-19 vaccine. A single count supports this clone. Its antigen remains unknown. Trimming cost V 0 bases and J 2 bases, with 4 bases left between them. The germline gives CDR1 PRHDT, CDR2 FYEKMQ (reference sequence). The CDR3 is 13 residues long. Study conclusions and caveats: Regions 160-218 and 743-854 dominated among vaccine-associated CD4 TCRs spanning spike.

Clones were sequenced by immunoSEQ multiplex PCR, and TCRdb holds only the in-frame ones, with some missing. The sample carries tens of thousands of clones, 83% recorded once. The material sequenced was peripheral blood, taken 28 days after the second AZD1222 dose. This TCR was recovered from an adult who received the AZD1222 COVID-19 vaccine. V is TRBV13 and J is TRBJ1-2; D call uncertain. CDR3 nucleotide sequence: TGTGCCAGCAGCTTAGGACGGAACTATGGCTACACCTTC. Translated: CASSLGRNYGYTF.